This T cell receptor (beta chain) was documented in a study of blood T cells in healthy people across ages. Points from the study as a whole: Changes in expanded clonotypes were possibly confounded, as the CMV status of donors was unknown.

Alongside a J-beta primer mix, a sample-barcoded 5' primer served in a second PCR lasting 7 to 11 cycles. MiXCR was run by TCRdb on the 5' RACE reads, yielding one entry per CDR3 protein. The sample lists approximately 1,000,000 distinct CDR3 sequences; less than 50% were seen once. A word on this clonotype: No antigen is known for it.

The CDR3 runs to 14 residues. The J segment lost 4 bases and the V segment lost 1 base, leaving 1 base of the junction unmatched. Germline values: CDR1 DFQATT, CDR2 SNEGSKA (reference sequence). Source material: blood. The sequence came from a woman aged 55-75 years in good health. The chain employs TRBV20-1 and TRBJ2-3; 11 bases agree with TRBD2. This CDR3 is CSARVLAGADTQYF. The CDR3 nucleotides read TGCAGTGCTAGAGTACTAGCGGGAGCAGATACGCAGTATTTT.